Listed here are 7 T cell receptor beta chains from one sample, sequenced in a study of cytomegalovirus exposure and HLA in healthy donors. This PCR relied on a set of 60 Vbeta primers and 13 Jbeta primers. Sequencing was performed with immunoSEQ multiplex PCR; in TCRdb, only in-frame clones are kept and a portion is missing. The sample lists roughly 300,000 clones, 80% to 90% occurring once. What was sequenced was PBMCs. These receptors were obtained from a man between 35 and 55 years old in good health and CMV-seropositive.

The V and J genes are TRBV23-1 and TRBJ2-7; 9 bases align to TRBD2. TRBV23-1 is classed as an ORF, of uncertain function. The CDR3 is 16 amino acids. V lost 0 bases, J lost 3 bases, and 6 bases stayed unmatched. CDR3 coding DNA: TGCGCCAGCAGTCAATCTTTGGCGGGAGGGCTCTACGAGCAGTACTTC. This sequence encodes CASSQSLAGGLYEQYF.

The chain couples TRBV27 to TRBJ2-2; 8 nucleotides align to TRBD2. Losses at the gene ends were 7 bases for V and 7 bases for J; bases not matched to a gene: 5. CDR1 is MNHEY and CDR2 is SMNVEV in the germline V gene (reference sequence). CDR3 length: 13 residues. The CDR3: CASMRLAFGELFF. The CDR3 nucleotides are TGTGCCAGCATGAGACTAGCGTTCGGGGAGCTGTTTTTT.

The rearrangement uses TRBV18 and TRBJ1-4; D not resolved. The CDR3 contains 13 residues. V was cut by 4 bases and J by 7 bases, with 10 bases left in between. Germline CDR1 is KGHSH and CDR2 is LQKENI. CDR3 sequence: CASSRVGVEKLFF. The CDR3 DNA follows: TGTGCCAGCTCACGAGTCGGGGTTGAAAAACTGTTTTTT.

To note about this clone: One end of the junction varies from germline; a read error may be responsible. The CDR3 loop reads CASSLGGRGIGEQFF. CDR3 DNA: TGTGCTAGCAGCTTAGGCGGCAGGGGGATTGGTGAGCAGTTCTTC. This chain connects TRBV7-7 to TRBJ2-1, with 7 bases identical to TRBD1. Germline lookup yields CDR1 SSHAT and CDR2 FNYEAQ (reference sequence). The CDR3 is made up of 15 amino acids.

The chain's CDR3 is CASSSEAGLSTDTQYF. CDR3 DNA: TGTGCCAGCAGCTCCGAAGCGGGACTTAGCACAGATACGCAGTATTTT. The chain couples TRBV5-4 to TRBJ2-3, with TRBD2 identical over 7 bases. V gave up 3 bases and J gave up 0 bases; unmatched junction bases: 7. In germline, CDR1 is SGHNT, CDR2 YYREEE (reference sequence). This CDR3 is built from 16 residues.

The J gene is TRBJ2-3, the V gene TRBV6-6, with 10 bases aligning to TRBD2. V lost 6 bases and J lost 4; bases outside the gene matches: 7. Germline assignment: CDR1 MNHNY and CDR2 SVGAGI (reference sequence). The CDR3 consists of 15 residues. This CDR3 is CASRPSGRASDTQYF. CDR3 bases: TGTGCCAGCAGACCAAGCGGGAGGGCTTCAGATACGCAGTATTTT.

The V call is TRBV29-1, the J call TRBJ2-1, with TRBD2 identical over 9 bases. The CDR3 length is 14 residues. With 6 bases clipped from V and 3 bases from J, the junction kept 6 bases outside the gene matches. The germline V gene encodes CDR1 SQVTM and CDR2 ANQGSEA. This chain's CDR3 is CSVGASGVYNEQFF. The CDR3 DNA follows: TGCAGCGTGGGGGCTAGCGGGGTCTACAATGAGCAGTTCTTC.